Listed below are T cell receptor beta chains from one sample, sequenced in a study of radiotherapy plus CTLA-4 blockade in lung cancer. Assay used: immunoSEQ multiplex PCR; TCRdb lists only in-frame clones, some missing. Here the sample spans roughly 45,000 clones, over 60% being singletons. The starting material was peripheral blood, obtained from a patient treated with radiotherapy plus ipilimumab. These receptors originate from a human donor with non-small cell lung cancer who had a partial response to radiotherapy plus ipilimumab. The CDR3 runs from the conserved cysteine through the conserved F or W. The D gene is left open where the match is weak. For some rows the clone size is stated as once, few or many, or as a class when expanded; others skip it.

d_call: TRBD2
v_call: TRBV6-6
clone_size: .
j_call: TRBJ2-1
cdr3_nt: TGTGCCAGCAAGGGACTAGCGGGAGGACACTACAATGAGCAGTTCTTC
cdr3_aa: CASKGLAGGHYNEQFF

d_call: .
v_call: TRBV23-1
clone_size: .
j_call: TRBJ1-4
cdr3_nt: TGCGCCACCCCTGGGCAGATAGCAACTAATGAAAAACTGTTTTTT
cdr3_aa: CATPGQIATNEKLFF

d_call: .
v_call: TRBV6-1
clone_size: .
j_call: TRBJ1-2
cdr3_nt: TGTGCCAGCAGTGAACCTCGTGGAGGGTTTGGCTACACCTTC
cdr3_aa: CASSEPRGGFGYTF

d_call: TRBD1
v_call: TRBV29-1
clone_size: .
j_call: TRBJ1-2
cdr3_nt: TGCAGTAGCGTTACCCCGGGACAGGGCTATGGCTACACCTTC
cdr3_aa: CSSVTPGQGYGYTF

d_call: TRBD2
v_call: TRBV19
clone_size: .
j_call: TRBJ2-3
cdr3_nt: TGTGCCAGTAGTATAGGGGGGACTAGCGACCAGATGGGGGATACGCAGTATTTT
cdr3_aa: CASSIGGTSDQMGDTQYF

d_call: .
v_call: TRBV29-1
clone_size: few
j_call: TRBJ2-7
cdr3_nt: TGCAGCGTTGAAGACCGGGGGAACGAGCAGTACTTC
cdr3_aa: CSVEDRGNEQYF

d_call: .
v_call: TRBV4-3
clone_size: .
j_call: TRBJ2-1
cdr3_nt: TGCGCCAGCAGCCAAGAAATTCAGGATGAGCAGTTCTTC
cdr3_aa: CASSQEIQDEQFF

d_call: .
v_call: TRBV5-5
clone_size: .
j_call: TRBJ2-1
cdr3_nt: TGTGCCAGCAGCTCCAGGGCGACTTTACAGGGTGAGCAGTTCTTC
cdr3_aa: CASSSRATLQGEQFF

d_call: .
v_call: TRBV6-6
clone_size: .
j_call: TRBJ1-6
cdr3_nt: TGTGCCAGCAGTTCCCTCCAGTTTAATTCACCCCTCCACTTT
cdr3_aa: CASSSLQFNSPLHF

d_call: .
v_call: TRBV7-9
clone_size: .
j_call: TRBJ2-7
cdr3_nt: TGTGCCAGCAGCTCTGCGGGCGAGCAGTACTTC
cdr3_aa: CASSSAGEQYF

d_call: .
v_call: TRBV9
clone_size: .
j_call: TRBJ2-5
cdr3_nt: TGTGCCAGCAGCGACCCCGCCGGCAGGGCGGAGACCCAGTACTTC
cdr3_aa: CASSDPAGRAETQYF

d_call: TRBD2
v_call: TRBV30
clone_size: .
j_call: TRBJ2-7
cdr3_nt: TGTGCCTGGAGTGTCCGACTAGCGGGATGGGAGCAGTACTTC
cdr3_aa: CAWSVRLAGWEQYF

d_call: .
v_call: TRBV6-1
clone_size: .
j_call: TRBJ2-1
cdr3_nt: TGTGCCAGCAGTGGGGACAGTTACGGAGGGATGGCACCGTTCTTC
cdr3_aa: CASSGDSYGGMAPFF

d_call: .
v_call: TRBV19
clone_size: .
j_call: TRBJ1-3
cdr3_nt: TGTGCCAGTAGTTCAGTCGGGGGTACTGGAAACACCATATATTTT
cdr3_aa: CASSSVGGTGNTIYF